These 28 T cell receptor beta chains came from one sample sequenced in a study of sequential checkpoint blockade in melanoma. Profiling relied on immunoSEQ multiplex PCR, and the TCRdb table lists in-frame clones only, not all of them. The data show 18,000 or so clones, with approximately 77% seen just once and about a fifth held by the top ten. Treatment: randomized to nivolumab then ipilimumab (arm A) or the reverse (arm B). The sample here was CD8+ T cells sorted from blood (inferred from file names), taken from a patient given nivolumab and ipilimumab in sequence. Every receptor here comes from a human donor with melanoma.

V usage is TRBV29-1 and J usage is TRBJ1-2; D might be TRBD1 (5 bases). This CDR3 is 11 amino acids long. Germline CDR1 and CDR2: SQVTM and ANQGSEA. Here the CDR3 reads CVGKGNYGYTF. As DNA, the CDR3 is TGCGTAGGAAAGGGGAATTATGGCTACACCTTC.

The V and J genes are TRBV5-1 and TRBJ2-3; no clear D gene. The CDR3 contains 14 residues. In germline, CDR1 is SGHRS, CDR2 YFSETQ. With 0 bases removed from V and 6 bases from J, the gap between germline ends came to 11 bases. CDR3 coding DNA: TGCGCCAGCAGCTTGGACCCCCGACTTGATACGCAGTATTTT. This sequence encodes CASSLDPRLDTQYF.

This clone was observed a single time. This sequence joins TRBV6-1 and TRBJ2-7; no definite D call. The CDR3 is 15 amino acids. The V and J ends lost 1 base and 3 bases respectively, with 13 bases between them. Germline V gene lookup returns CDR1 MNHNS and CDR2 SASEGT. CDR3 sequence (DNA): TGTGCCAGCAGTGAAGGGCTGGCGGAGATCTACGAGCAGTACTTC. Its translation: CASSEGLAEIYEQYF.

The chain employs TRBV5-6 and TRBJ1-5; 9 bases map to TRBD1. There are 14 residues in the CDR3. V gave up 2 bases and J gave up 4 bases; unmatched junction bases: 1. Germline V CDR1 and CDR2: SGHDT, YYEEEE. The CDR3 loop is CASSFGQGNQPQHF. The CDR3 DNA follows: TGTGCCAGCAGCTTCGGACAGGGGAATCAGCCCCAGCATTTT.

The J gene is TRBJ2-7, the V gene TRBV11-3, with D perhaps TRBD2 (6 bases). This CDR3 comprises 14 residues. V was trimmed by 2 bases and J by 7 bases, leaving 15 bases between them. Per the germline V gene, CDR1 is SGHNT and CDR2 is YENEEA. DNA for the CDR3: TGTGCCAGCAGCTTAAGACTAGTCAACGGGGAGCAGTACTTC. This translates into CASSLRLVNGEQYF.

This chain uses TRBV2 with TRBJ2-2, with unresolved D. V was pared by 2 bases and J by 4 bases, with 11 bases between. CDR3 size: 15 residues. CDR1 is SNHLY and CDR2 is FYNNEI in the germline V gene. The CDR3 sequence is CASSERAYGTGELFF. CDR3 sequence (DNA): TGTGCCAGCAGTGAACGAGCGTACGGCACCGGGGAGCTGTTTTTT.

The chain uses TRBV6-5 and TRBJ1-3, with D perhaps matching TRBD1 (6 bases). V lost 4 bases to trimming and J lost 9 bases, with 16 bases between them. Looked up from germline, CDR1 is MNHEY and CDR2 is SVGAGI. This CDR3 is 14 amino acids long. CDR3 DNA: TGTGCCAGCAGTTGGGACATGAAATTGGTCACCATATATTTT. Its translation: CASSWDMKLVTIYF.

This chain uses TRBV7-8 with TRBJ2-6, with 11 bases matching TRBD1. V trimming: 5 bases; J trimming: 4 bases; junction bases outside the gene matches: 13. Germline CDR1 reads SGHVS; CDR2 reads FQNEAQ. The CDR3 extends over 19 amino acids. The CDR3 sequence: CASSRYHRDRGSGANVLTF. The CDR3 nucleotides read TGTGCCAGCAGCCGATACCACCGGGACAGGGGGTCCGGGGCCAACGTCCTGACTTTC. Full variable domain (remainder filled in from reference TRBV7-8 and TRBJ2-6): GAGVSQSPRYKVAKRGQDVALRCDPISGHVSLFWYQQALGQGPEFLTYFQNEAQLDKSGLPSDRFFAERPEGSVSTLKIQRTQQEDSAVYLCASSRYHRDRGSGANVLTFGAGSRLTVL.

This clone was detected a few times. This sequence joins TRBV5-1 and TRBJ1-5; no definite D call. V lost 0 bases and J lost 6, with 10 bases in between. This CDR3 is built from 14 residues. Germline loops: CDR1 SGHRS, CDR2 YFSETQ. The CDR3 loop is CASSLDWAGQPQHF. CDR3 DNA: TGCGCCAGCAGCTTGGATTGGGCTGGTCAGCCCCAGCATTTT.

The table lists this clone with a few counts. The chain uses TRBV10-1 and TRBJ2-7; the D is unclear. This CDR3 spans 13 amino acids. Trimming pared 3 bases from V and 3 bases from J, leaving 9 bases between. Germline V gene sequence: CDR1 WNHNN, CDR2 SYGVQD (reference sequence). In DNA form, the CDR3 reads TGCGCCAGCAGTGATCCAGGAAGCTACGAGCAGTACTTC. It codes for CASSDPGSYEQYF.

The DNA of the CDR3 is TGTGCCAGCAGTTTACATCCGTCAGGGGGAGATAACTATGGCTACACCTTC. Translated, it gives CASSLHPSGGDNYGYTF. The J gene is TRBJ1-2, the V gene TRBV28, with 7 bases identical to TRBD1. With 2 bases clipped from V and 1 base from J, the junction kept 10 bases outside the gene matches. CDR1 and CDR2 (germline): MDHEN, SYDVKM. This CDR3 has 17 residues.

The chain couples TRBV19 to TRBJ2-7, with 8 bases identical to TRBD2. V was clipped by 8 bases and J by 3 bases; unmatched bases: 3. The CDR3 is 12 amino acids. CDR1 is LNHDA, CDR2 SQIVND, per germline (reference sequence). The CDR3 loop is CASGTSIYEQYF. The CDR3, as DNA: TGTGCCAGTGGGACTAGTATCTACGAGCAGTACTTC.

The chain couples TRBV5-1 to TRBJ1-2; 8 nucleotides match TRBD1. The CDR3 consists of 16 residues. The germline V gene encodes CDR1 SGHRS and CDR2 YFSETQ. The J segment lost 11 bases and the V segment lost 4 bases, leaving 19 bases of the junction unmatched. CDR3 amino acids: CASSPRQEQGDNRYTF. The CDR3 bases are TGCGCCAGCAGCCCCCGCCAGGAACAGGGGGACAACCGGTACACCTTC.

The chain is built from TRBV2 and TRBJ2-7; no clear D. This CDR3 region has 13 residues. V lost 4 bases, J lost 6 bases, and 13 bases lay in between. Germline V gene data show CDR1 as SNHLY and CDR2 as FYNNEI. Here the CDR3 DNA reads TGTGCCAGCAGTGTCGGGTCGAATATCGAGCAGTACTTC. This gives the protein CASSVGSNIEQYF.

This sequence joins TRBV18 and TRBJ1-3, with unresolved D. Germline lookup yields CDR1 KGHSH and CDR2 LQKENI. V was clipped by 2 bases and J by 2 bases, with 19 bases between them. This CDR3 is 18 amino acids long. In DNA form, the CDR3 reads TGTGCCAGCTCACCAGCCTGGCGGATTGAAATGGCTGGAAACACCATATATTTT. Translation gives CASSPAWRIEMAGNTIYF.

V is TRBV6-6 and J is TRBJ2-7; 7 bases map to TRBD1. CDR1 and CDR2 from the germline V gene are MNHNY and SVGAGI (reference sequence). The V and J ends lost 5 bases and 5 bases, in that order; junction bases with no gene match: 12. This CDR3 contains 15 residues. As DNA, the CDR3 is TGTGCCAGCAGTATCCCGGGACAGAATAATCACGAGCAGTACTTC. It specifies CASSIPGQNNHEQYF.

This chain links TRBV10-2 with TRBJ1-2, with TRBD1 identical over 9 bases. CDR1 is WSHSY and CDR2 is SAAADI in the germline V gene. The CDR3 has 13 residues. Unmatched junction bases numbered 6, after V lost 6 bases and J lost 7 bases. CDR3 sequence (DNA): TGCGCCAGCAGCCAACAGGGGGCAAGTGGCTACACCTTC. This sequence encodes CASSQQGASGYTF.

Comment on this clone: The DNA is omitted, as the CDR3 cannot be located on it reliably, and the CDR3 follows TCRdb's listing. The chain carries TRBV21-1 and TRBJ2-7; TRBD1 is the table's D call and was not checked against the DNA. TRBV21-1 has pseudogene status. The CDR3 spans 17 residues, counting both ends. CDR3 in amino acids: CASSKDIWAGGSYEQYF.

The rearrangement uses TRBV2 and TRBJ2-7; a weak D match, TRBD1 (6 bases). Trimming cost V 6 bases and J 3 bases, with 9 bases left between them. CDR3 length equals 12 residues. Germline CDR1 is SNHLY and CDR2 is FYNNEI. The CDR3 sequence is CASRADSYEQYF. The CDR3 DNA reads TGTGCCAGCAGGGCGGACAGCTACGAGCAGTACTTC.

The rearrangement links TRBV5-1 to TRBJ1-3; 9 positions agree with TRBD1. The CDR3 consists of 15 residues. Per the germline V gene, CDR1 is SGHRS and CDR2 is YFSETQ. V was pared by 4 bases and J by 4 bases, with 6 bases of the junction left unmatched. The CDR3 here is CASSNGTGRGNTIYF. The CDR3 DNA reads TGCGCCAGCAGCAACGGGACAGGGAGGGGAAACACCATATATTTT.

A single count supports this clone. This CDR3 reads CASSVEGTADEQYF. CDR3 sequence (DNA): TGTGCCAGCAGCGTAGAAGGGACAGCAGATGAGCAGTACTTC. The gene calls are TRBV9 and TRBJ2-7; 7 nucleotides align to TRBD1. V trimming: 0 bases; J trimming: 7 bases; junction bases outside the gene matches: 7. Germline CDR1 and CDR2: SGDLS and YYNGEE. The CDR3 has 14 amino acids. The complete variable domain, with remaining parts taken from reference TRBV9 and TRBJ2-7, reads DSGVTQTPKHLITATGQRVTLRCSPRSGDLSVYWYQQSLDQGLQFLIQYYNGEERAKGNILERFSAQQFPDLHSELNLSSLELGDSALYFCASSVEGTADEQYFGPGTRLTVT.

In this sample, this clone turned up a few times. The chain is built from TRBV13 and TRBJ2-7; D possibly corresponds to TRBD1 (5 bases). CDR1 is PRHDT and CDR2 is FYEKMQ in the germline V gene (reference sequence). Trimming left V 5 bases short and J 2 bases short, with 19 bases between. CDR3 length: 16 amino acids. CDR3 region: CASSPSRKQAAYEQYF. The CDR3 DNA follows: TGTGCCAGCAGCCCCAGCCGAAAACAGGCTGCCTACGAGCAGTACTTC.

The gene calls are TRBV12-5 and TRBJ1-1; 7 bases match TRBD1. CDR1 is LGHNT, CDR2 FRNRAP, per germline. V was clipped by 6 bases and J by 7 bases; unmatched bases: 2. This CDR3 is built from 11 residues. The CDR3: CASGQGVEAFF. The CDR3, as DNA: TGTGCTAGTGGGCAGGGGGTTGAAGCTTTCTTT. Full variable domain (remainder filled in from reference TRBV12-5 and TRBJ1-1): DARVTQTPRHKVTEMGQEVTMRCQPILGHNTVFWYRQTMMQGLELLAYFRNRAPLDDSGMPKDRFSAEMPDATLATLKIQPSEPRDSAVYFCASGQGVEAFFGQGTRLTVV.

This clone has more than one count but fewer than ten. The gene calls are TRBV19 and TRBJ1-2; no firm D call. Germline-derived CDR1 and CDR2 are LNHDA and SQIVND (reference sequence). Trimming cost V 5 bases and J 8 bases, with 12 bases left between them. This CDR3 contains 12 residues. The CDR3 spells CASSVGAGGYTF. The CDR3 DNA is TGTGCCAGTAGTGTCGGAGCCGGGGGCTACACCTTC.

A few counts support this clone. The chain is built from TRBV27 and TRBJ2-7, with D tentatively TRBD2 (6 bases). Trimming removed 5 bases at V and 3 bases at J, with 14 bases between. The CDR3 has 14 amino acids. Germline values: CDR1 MNHEY, CDR2 SMNVEV (reference sequence). The CDR3 here is CASSRSLEGYEQYF. DNA for the CDR3: TGTGCCAGCAGTCGATCCTTGGAGGGCTACGAGCAGTACTTC.

The gene calls are TRBV19 and TRBJ2-5, with D possibly matching TRBD1 (6 bases). The J call may be incorrect, as the DNA end agrees better with TRBJ2-7. This CDR3 has 15 amino acids. Germline values: CDR1 LNHDA, CDR2 SQIVND (reference sequence). CDR3 in amino acids: CASSIVGAGNYEQYF. CDR3 DNA sequence: TGTGCCAGTAGTATAGTGGGGGCAGGGAACTACGAGCAGTACTTC.

V is TRBV7-6 and J is TRBJ2-7, with D perhaps matching TRBD1 (5 bases). V lost 1 base, J lost 2 bases, and 9 bases lay in between. The germline gives CDR1 SGHVS, CDR2 FNYEAQ. CDR3 size: 14 residues. Here the CDR3 reads CASSLGRAPYEQYF. For the CDR3, the DNA is TGTGCCAGCAGCTTAGGCAGGGCGCCCTACGAGCAGTACTTC.

V and J are TRBV10-3 and TRBJ2-3; 7 positions agree with TRBD1. The junction had 9 bases not matched to a gene; V was cut back by 4 bases and J by 5 bases. The CDR3 is 15 residues long. The germline gives CDR1 ENHRY, CDR2 SYGVKD. The CDR3 nucleotides read TGTGCCATCAGTGCTGGGACAGCCGCACAAGATACGCAGTATTTT. Translated: CAISAGTAAQDTQYF.